The 9 T cell receptor beta chains given below trace back to one sample, sequenced in a study of OX40 agonist ivuxolimab in advanced cancers. TCRdb's table, derived via immunoSEQ multiplex PCR, lists solely in-frame clones and lacks some. Of approximately 74,000 clones listed, 90% to 95% are singletons. Source: CD4+ or CD8+ T cells sorted from blood, taken in a trial of the OX40 agonist ivuxolimab. The source of these receptors is an adult with an advanced solid tumor such as melanoma, head and neck, liver or kidney cancer.

Concerning this clone itself: In the same sample, other DNA sequences code for this CDR3. The chain couples TRBV28 to TRBJ1-3; D uncertain. The CDR3 is 15 residues long. V was clipped by 3 bases and J by 0 bases, with 9 bases between them. Germline CDR1 is MDHEN and CDR2 is SYDVKM. Written as DNA, the CDR3 is TGTGCCAGCAGTTTCGGGCAGGTCTCTGGAAACACCATATATTTT. Amino acids: CASSFGQVSGNTIYF.

This clone was seen once. J is TRBJ2-3 and V is TRBV6-6; D may be TRBD2 (6 bases). The CDR3 runs 14 residues. From germline, CDR1 is MNHNY and CDR2 SVGAGI (reference sequence). Trimming left V 7 bases short and J 0 bases short, with 11 bases between. Here the CDR3 reads CASNPGTSTDTQYF. The CDR3 nucleotides are TGTGCCAGCAACCCCGGGACTAGCACAGATACGCAGTATTTT.

The chain links TRBV7-3 to TRBJ2-7, with D tentatively TRBD1 (5 bases). Trimming cost V 5 bases and J 4 bases, with 12 bases left between them. Germline-derived CDR1 and CDR2 are SGHTA and FQGTGA. This CDR3 has 13 residues. CDR3 loop: CASSLGPGYEQYF. The CDR3 nucleotides are TGTGCCAGCAGCCTCGGCCCAGGGTACGAGCAGTACTTC.

This sequence joins TRBV7-2 and TRBJ2-2; D possibly matches TRBD1 or TRBD2 (5 bases each). CDR1 and CDR2 (germline): SGHTA, FQGNSA. The CDR3 is made up of 17 amino acids. Deletions cut 3 bases from V and 0 bases from J, with 14 bases between. The CDR3 nucleotides are TGTGCCAGCAGCTTGCGTTCCCTGGGGGCGAACACCGGGGAGCTGTTTTTT. It is translated as CASSLRSLGANTGELFF.

This clone has just a few counts. The chain combines TRBV18 with TRBJ1-1; TRBD1 matches 8 bases. Trimming took 4 bases from V and 7 from J; bases not matched to a gene: 14. CDR3 length: 16 amino acids. Per the germline V gene, CDR1 is KGHSH and CDR2 is LQKENI. CDR3 amino acids: CASSQEFSTGDGEAFF. CDR3 bases: TGTGCCAGCTCACAAGAATTTTCGACAGGGGACGGTGAAGCTTTCTTT.

The rearrangement uses TRBV7-2 and TRBJ2-5; 9 positions agree with TRBD1. The germline gives CDR1 SGHTA, CDR2 FQGNSA. The CDR3 is 14 amino acids. Trimming took 5 bases from V and 5 from J; bases not matched to a gene: 6. DNA of the CDR3: TGTGCCAGCAGCCAACAGGGGGCGAGCGAGACCCAGTACTTC. Amino acid sequence: CASSQQGASETQYF.

This rearrangement joins TRBV10-2 to TRBJ2-1; D unclear. The V gene's germline CDR1 is WSHSY and CDR2 SAAADI. The V and J ends lost 8 bases and 0 bases respectively, with 8 bases between them. This CDR3 comprises 13 residues. The CDR3 spells CASSQDSYNEQFF. Here the CDR3 DNA reads TGCGCCAGCTCGCAGGACTCCTACAATGAGCAGTTCTTC.

This chain connects TRBV29-1 to TRBJ2-1, with 11 bases fitting TRBD1. Per germline, CDR1 SQVTM and CDR2 ANQGSEA. CDR3 length: 14 amino acids. The ends lost 7 bases at V and 7 bases at J; junction bases unmatched: 9. CDR3 bases: TGCAGCGCCCGGACAGGGGGCGCTGGAAATGAGCAGTTCTTC. Translated, it gives CSARTGGAGNEQFF.

Here the CDR3 reads CASSQETGIEKLFF. In nucleotides, the CDR3 is TGCGCCAGCAGCCAAGAAACGGGGATTGAAAAACTGTTTTTT. The chain has TRBV4-3 and TRBJ1-4; D is undetermined. The CDR3 has 14 residues. The V and J ends lost 0 bases and 7 bases respectively, with 9 bases between them. Germline V gene lookup returns CDR1 LGHNA and CDR2 YSLEER.